What follows is one TCR beta chain and its context. What it binds is unknown. Germline V CDR1 and CDR2: SEHNR, FQNEAQ (reference sequence). Trimming stripped 9 bases from V and 2 bases from J, with 14 bases between. The CDR3 covers 15 residues. The data are from a study of cytomegalovirus exposure and HLA in healthy donors. PCR employed 60 Vbeta and 13 Jbeta primers. Method: immunoSEQ multiplex PCR; TCRdb's copy keeps in-frame clones and lacks some. This sample has around 50,000 clones, with around 67% found just once. Overall study findings and caveats: The classifier reportedly diagnosed cytomegalovirus status with high sensitivity and specificity.

The receptor's source is a woman aged 45-59 years in good health and CMV-seropositive. The rearrangement joins TRBV7-9 to TRBJ1-6; a possible D gene is TRBD1 (6 bases). Sequences were obtained from PBMCs. DNA of the CDR3: TGTGCCAGTGGATCAGGGGCTACCTATAATTCACCCCTCCACTTT. This sequence encodes CASGSGATYNSPLHF.